The 26 T cell receptor beta chains below were found in one sample sequenced in a study of blood T cell repertoires in COVID-19. Generated by immunoSEQ multiplex PCR, the TCRdb table keeps only in-frame clones and is missing some. In the table there are around 160,000 clones, around 80% of which are singletons. The sample was peripheral blood. Receptor source: a human donor in a cohort sampled during active COVID-19.

The chain employs TRBV18 and TRBJ1-2, with D uncertain. In germline, CDR1 is KGHSH, CDR2 LQKENI. The CDR3 consists of 13 residues. V gave up 5 bases and J gave up 1 base, with 8 bases separating them. The CDR3 coding sequence is TGTGCCAGCTCAACTGGACTTAACTATGGCTACACCTTC. This gives the protein CASSTGLNYGYTF.

The CDR3 region is CASSFRGDETQYF. The CDR3 DNA reads as TGTGCCAGCAGCTTTCGGGGAGATGAGACCCAGTACTTC. This rearrangement joins TRBV11-1 to TRBJ2-5; TRBD2 is a possible D gene (5 bases). Germline V gene data show CDR1 as SGHAT and CDR2 as FQDESV (reference sequence). The CDR3 runs to 13 residues. Trimming took 3 bases from V and 5 from J, leaving 10 bases between them.

This chain joins TRBV29-1 and TRBJ1-2; no clear D. The CDR3 contains 13 residues. Germline V gene sequence: CDR1 SQVTM, CDR2 ANQGSEA. Trimming pared 4 bases from V and 3 bases from J, leaving 12 bases between. The CDR3 reads CSVARTRDYGYTF. DNA of the CDR3: TGCAGCGTTGCCCGGACGCGGGACTATGGCTACACCTTC.

The chain joins TRBV27 to TRBJ2-1, with TRBD2 matching over 12 bases. The CDR3 consists of 17 residues. Germline V gene lookup returns CDR1 MNHEY and CDR2 SMNVEV (reference sequence). The J segment lost 7 bases and the V segment lost 3 bases, leaving 10 bases of the junction unmatched. The CDR3 here is CASSLTPSGGARNEQFF. CDR3 nucleotides: TGTGCCAGCAGTTTGACCCCTAGCGGGGGGGCGAGGAATGAGCAGTTCTTC.

J is TRBJ1-1 and V is TRBV30; no clear D gene. Looked up from germline, CDR1 is GTSNPN and CDR2 is SVGIG (reference sequence). The CDR3 runs to 13 residues. V lost 1 base, J lost 2 bases, and 8 bases lay in between. The CDR3: CAWSGHGNTEAFF. The CDR3 region has the DNA TGTGCCTGGAGTGGACACGGAAACACTGAAGCTTTCTTT.

Only one count was recorded for this clone. J is TRBJ1-5 and V is TRBV6-5; 8 bases agree with TRBD1. The germline V gene encodes CDR1 MNHEY and CDR2 SVGAGI. The CDR3 is made up of 11 amino acids. Unmatched junction bases numbered 3, after V lost 5 bases and J lost 12 bases. CDR3 nucleotide sequence: TGTGCCAGCAGTATGGGACAGGTCCAGCATTTT. Residues: CASSMGQVQHF.

The chain employs TRBV12-5 and TRBJ2-7; TRBD2 matches at 9 bases. The germline CDR1 and CDR2 sequences are LGHNT and FRNRAP. The length of the CDR3 is 13 residues. V trimming: 6 bases; J trimming: 13 bases; junction bases outside the gene matches: 13. In DNA form, the CDR3 reads TGTGCTAGTGGCGGAGCGGGGGGCACGCCGATCTACTTC. It translates to CASGGAGGTPIYF.

V gene TRBV18 combines with J gene TRBJ1-1, with D uncertain. V lost 6 bases to trimming and J lost 1 base, with 9 bases between them. CDR1 is KGHSH, CDR2 LQKENI, per germline. CDR3 length: 13 residues. The CDR3 region is CASSRDKNTEAFF. CDR3 in DNA: TGTGCCAGCTCGCGCGATAAGAACACTGAAGCTTTCTTT.

DNA for the CDR3: TGTGCCAGCACCCCCGGGAATTCAGCTAACTATGGCTACACCTTC. Translated, it gives CASTPGNSANYGYTF. V is TRBV2 and J is TRBJ1-2; no reliable D call. CDR1 is SNHLY and CDR2 is FYNNEI in the germline V gene. There are 15 residues in the CDR3. Trimming shortened V by 7 bases and J by 0 bases, and 15 bases separated the two germline ends.

This chain uses TRBV7-2 with TRBJ2-3; tentatively, D is TRBD1 (5 bases). V was cut by 9 bases and J by 0 bases, with 10 bases left in between. Germline loops: CDR1 SGHTA, CDR2 FQGNSA. The CDR3 is 13 residues long. CDR3 sequence (DNA): TGTGCCAGTAAACAGGCAAGCACAGATACGCAGTATTTT. Protein: CASKQASTDTQYF.

The rearrangement joins TRBV7-9 to TRBJ1-1, with D uncertain. Germline V gene lookup returns CDR1 SEHNR and CDR2 FQNEAQ (reference sequence). Deletions cut 3 bases from V and 10 bases from J, with 12 bases between. The CDR3 consists of 12 residues. The CDR3 DNA sequence: TGTGCCAGCAGCTTTGGCGGGTTTGGAGCTTTCTTT. This sequence encodes CASSFGGFGAFF. Full variable domain (missing parts from reference TRBV7-9 and TRBJ1-1): DTGVSQNPRHKITKRGQNVTFRCDPISEHNRLYWYRQTLGQGPEFLTYFQNEAQLEKSRLLSDRFSAERPKGSFSTLEIQRTEQGDSAMYLCASSFGGFGAFFGQGTRLTVV.

V usage is TRBV15 and J usage is TRBJ2-3; 8 bases map to TRBD2. The CDR3 consists of 14 residues. Per the germline V gene, CDR1 is LNHNV and CDR2 is YYDKDF (reference sequence). Trimming at V came to 7 bases and at J to 8 bases, leaving 11 bases not matched to a gene. CDR3 sequence: CATNLKAGGFTQYF. The CDR3, as DNA: TGTGCCACCAACCTGAAGGCGGGAGGCTTTACGCAGTATTTT. The variable domain in full, completed from reference TRBV15 and TRBJ2-3, reads DAMVIQNPRYQVTQFGKPVTLSCSQTLNHNVMYWYQQKSSQAPKLLFHYYDKDFNNEADTPDNFQSRRPNTSFCFLDIRSPGLGDTAMYLCATNLKAGGFTQYFGPGTRLTVL.

V and J are TRBV7-9 and TRBJ1-3; no definite D call. CDR1 and CDR2 from the germline V gene are SEHNR and FQNEAQ (reference sequence). The CDR3 covers 14 residues. The V and J ends lost 6 bases and 4 bases respectively, with 13 bases between them. In DNA, the CDR3 is TGTGCCAGCAGAGTGGTCGGGTCCGGAAACACCATATATTTT. Amino acids: CASRVVGSGNTIYF.

The rearrangement links TRBV28 to TRBJ2-7, with 10 bases matching TRBD1. The CDR3 is 16 residues long. Germline-derived CDR1 and CDR2 are MDHEN and SYDVKM. Trimming removed 5 bases from V and 2 bases from J; junction bases left unmatched: 9. The chain's CDR3 is CASSGWTGGRTYEQYF. The CDR3 nucleotides are TGTGCCAGCAGTGGGTGGACAGGGGGTCGGACCTACGAGCAGTACTTC.

CDR3 protein: CASSDSRQGNTGELFF. The CDR3, as DNA: TGTGCCAGCAGTGACTCACGTCAGGGGAACACCGGGGAGCTGTTTTTT. The chain combines TRBV6-4 with TRBJ2-2; tentative D call: TRBD1 (5 bases). V was pared by 0 bases and J by 1 base, with 9 bases between. The CDR3 is 16 amino acids. Per germline, CDR1 MRHNA and CDR2 SNTAGT.

The V gene is TRBV18, the J gene TRBJ2-5; 10 nucleotides match TRBD2. V shed 0 bases, J shed 2 bases, and the junction held 0 bases outside the gene matches. This CDR3 comprises 15 residues. Germline V CDR1 and CDR2: KGHSH, LQKENI. CDR3 bases: TGTGCCAGCTCACCACCGGGACTAGCGCAAGAGACCCAGTACTTC. Protein: CASSPPGLAQETQYF.

V usage is TRBV19 and J usage is TRBJ1-1; D remains unclear. Germline-derived CDR1 and CDR2 are LNHDA and SQIVND (reference sequence). The CDR3 loop spans 12 amino acids. V was clipped by 5 bases and J by 1 base, with 5 bases between them. CDR3 region: CASSFQNTEAFF. The CDR3 DNA sequence: TGTGCCAGTAGTTTTCAGAACACTGAAGCTTTCTTT.

The CDR3 region has the DNA TGTGCCAGCAGCCGGGCCTCGGGACAGACCTACGAGCAGTACTTC. Protein: CASSRASGQTYEQYF. This rearrangement joins TRBV4-2 to TRBJ2-7, with 7 bases fitting TRBD1. The germline CDR1 and CDR2 sequences are LGHNA and YNFKEQ. Trimming removed 4 bases from V and 2 bases from J; junction bases left unmatched: 8. The CDR3 spans 15 residues.

This sequence joins TRBV7-2 and TRBJ1-4; D is undetermined. The CDR3 has 13 amino acids. Trimming removed 5 bases at V and 8 bases at J, with 12 bases between. CDR1 is SGHTA and CDR2 is FQGNSA in the germline V gene. DNA for the CDR3: TGTGCCAGCAGCCCCGGGAGAATCGAAAAACTGTTTTTT. This encodes CASSPGRIEKLFF.

This chain uses TRBV6-5 with TRBJ1-2; D is undetermined. There are 13 residues in the CDR3. The V and J ends lost 8 bases and 4 bases respectively, with 14 bases between them. Germline V gene data show CDR1 as MNHEY and CDR2 as SVGAGI. The CDR3, as DNA: TGTGCCAGCCGACAAGTCAATATCTATGGCTACACCTTC. Translated, it gives CASRQVNIYGYTF.

This clone was seen only once. The chain couples TRBV7-8 to TRBJ2-3, with 8 bases fitting TRBD2. CDR3 length: 15 residues. With 1 base clipped from V and 6 bases from J, the junction kept 6 bases outside the gene matches. The germline V gene encodes CDR1 SGHVS and CDR2 FQNEAQ. The CDR3 is CASSLGYGGADTQYF. The CDR3 DNA reads TGTGCCAGCAGCTTAGGCTACGGGGGGGCGGATACGCAGTATTTT.

The chain links TRBV30 to TRBJ2-2, with a weak D call TRBD1 (7 bases). CDR3 length: 14 amino acids. Germline-derived CDR1 and CDR2 are GTSNPN and SVGIG (reference sequence). Trimming cost V 3 bases and J 4 bases, with 12 bases left between them. CDR3 residues: CAWRGGGGTGELFF. Written as DNA, the CDR3 is TGTGCCTGGAGAGGAGGGGGCGGCACCGGGGAGCTGTTTTTT.

The rearrangement joins TRBV7-8 to TRBJ2-1; 7 nucleotides align to TRBD2. The CDR3 covers 19 residues. Trimming removed 0 bases from V and 6 bases from J; junction bases left unmatched: 17. The V gene's germline CDR1 is SGHVS and CDR2 FQNEAQ. CDR3 loop: CASSLAEAILSGDVNEQFF. The CDR3 bases are TGTGCCAGCAGCTTAGCGGAGGCAATTCTCAGCGGGGATGTCAATGAGCAGTTCTTC.

This clone has just one count. This chain connects TRBV3-1 (or the pseudogene TRBV3-2) to TRBJ1-4; 9 positions agree with TRBD1. CDR3 length: 14 residues. Germline trimming cut 8 bases from V and 5 bases from J; bases unmatched to any gene: 6. The V gene's germline CDR1 is LGHDT and CDR2 YNNKEL (reference sequence). The CDR3 nucleotides are TGTGCCAGCGGCCCCGGGACAGGGAATGAAAAACTGTTTTTT. It is translated as CASGPGTGNEKLFF.

The J gene is TRBJ2-5, the V gene TRBV6-5, with a weak D call TRBD2 (6 bases). Trimming took 6 bases from V and 10 from J, leaving 15 bases between them. Germline lookup yields CDR1 MNHEY and CDR2 SVGAGI. The CDR3 totals 12 residues. The CDR3 sequence: CASSLHLRGQYF. The CDR3 nucleotides are TGTGCCAGCAGCCTACACCTGCGGGGCCAGTACTTC.

The chain recombines TRBV11-3 with TRBJ1-2, with D maybe TRBD1 (5 bases). The CDR3 consists of 13 residues. V was shortened by 4 bases and J by 4 bases, with 10 bases between the two germline ends. Germline V gene sequence: CDR1 SGHNT, CDR2 YENEEA. This CDR3 is CASSSRDSYGYTF. The CDR3 nucleotides are TGTGCCAGCAGCTCGCGGGACTCCTATGGCTACACCTTC.